This T cell receptor beta chain appears in the sequencing data of a study of CD4+ T cells in melanoma. This table comes from immunoSEQ multiplex PCR, and its TCRdb copy is limited to in-frame clones, with some not included. This table has around 6,700 clones, 52% appearing once. Whole-study findings and limits: CD8+ T cell, macrophage and B cell function reportedly correlated with neoantigen-specific CD4+ T cells. Diverse differentiation states were reported for melanoma neoantigen-specific CD4+ T cells.

As regards this clone: Its antigen is unidentified.

Trimming removed 6 bases from V and 1 base from J, with 12 bases in between. The CDR3 consists of 14 residues. CDR1 GTSNPN and CDR2 SVGIG come from the germline V gene (reference sequence). The receptor comes from a human donor with melanoma. This chain uses TRBV30 with TRBJ2-2, with D possibly matching TRBD2 (6 bases). The sequencing sample was made of cells from a culture (not recorded whether cultured in vitro). The DNA of the CDR3 is TGTGCCTGCACTCAAGCGGGGAACACCGGGGAGCTGTTTTTT. This sequence encodes CACTQAGNTGELFF.